Here is one T cell receptor beta chain with its context. Between the trimmed V and J ends, which lost 6 bases and 7 bases, there was a span of 13 bases. CDR1 MNHEY and CDR2 SMNVEV come from the germline V gene (reference sequence). The CDR3 spans 14 residues. The sample comes from a study of T cells after yellow fever vaccination. TCRdb re-called the 5' RACE reads with MiXCR, one entry per CDR3 protein. The repertoire has some 300,000 distinct CDR3 sequences, roughly 4% of them found once; the top ten carry 23%. This clonotype originated in a man between 18 and 29 years old who received the YFV17D yellow fever vaccine. The source material was PBMCs, sampled on the day of the yellow fever booster vaccination. This chain uses TRBV27 with TRBJ1-6; D is unclear. The CDR3 DNA is TGTGCCAGCAGCCCCGAGCAGAGAAATTCACCCCTCCACTTT. Amino acid sequence: CASSPEQRNSPLHF.